The 21 T cell receptor beta chains below were found in one sample sequenced in a study of Graves' ophthalmopathy and Graves' hyperthyroidism. RNA served as the template for amplifying TCR beta CDR3 regions. HTBI primers were employed in first-round RT-PCR, then a second-round multiplex PCR followed. One entry per CDR3 protein, called by TCRdb with MiXCR from the multiplex PCR reads. Of tens of thousands of distinct CDR3 sequences listed, approximately 50% are singletons. Sequencing input: peripheral blood. All receptors come from an adult woman with Graves' ophthalmopathy.

V and J are TRBV2 and TRBJ2-3; D may be TRBD2 (5 bases). The germline gives CDR1 SNHLY, CDR2 FYNNEI. The V and J ends lost 6 bases and 4 bases respectively, with 14 bases between them. CDR3 length: 14 amino acids. CDR3 loop: CASRKRESADTQYF. The CDR3 DNA reads TGTGCCAGCAGAAAGAGGGAGAGCGCAGATACGCAGTATTTT.

A few counts support this clonotype. This rearrangement joins TRBV7-2 to TRBJ2-7; D is unclear. Germline V gene data show CDR1 as SGHTA and CDR2 as FQGNSA. Trimming shortened V by 2 bases and J by 6 bases, and 8 bases separated the two germline ends. The CDR3 length is 12 residues. This chain's CDR3 is CASSLPPGEQYF. The CDR3 DNA sequence: TGTGCCAGCAGCTTACCCCCCGGCGAGCAGTACTTC.

There are many counts of this clonotype. The rearrangement uses TRBV27 and TRBJ1-2; a weak D match, TRBD1 (5 bases). Trimming stripped 6 bases from V and 7 bases from J, with 9 bases between. The CDR3 runs to 11 residues. Germline CDR1 reads MNHEY; CDR2 reads SMNVEV (reference sequence). CDR3 coding DNA: TGTGCCAGCAGATCGGGGGGTGGCTACACCTTC. Its protein is CASRSGGGYTF.

This clonotype was counted at least ten times. This chain links TRBV9 with TRBJ2-7; D perhaps matches TRBD2 (6 bases). The CDR3 sequence is 15 residues long. Trimming took off 4 bases at V and 5 bases at J, with 19 bases between the two ends. Germline V CDR1 and CDR2: SGDLS, YYNGEE. In DNA form, the CDR3 reads TGTGCCAGCAGCCCAACGGGACTCCCGACGGACGAGCAGTACTTC. Translated, it gives CASSPTGLPTDEQYF.

This chain joins TRBV14 and TRBJ2-2; the D gene is possibly TRBD1 (6 bases). Germline-derived CDR1 and CDR2 are SGHDN and FVKESK. V was cut by 1 base and J by 7 bases, with 10 bases left in between. CDR3 length: 14 amino acids. The CDR3 nucleotides read TGTGCCAGCAGCCAAGGCCAGGGGATCGGGGAGCTGTTTTTT. Its protein product is CASSQGQGIGELFF.

Points on this clonotype: A much larger clone is a single base away; this may be a read error. This chain's CDR3 is CASGYHQNLRLVNQPQHF. The CDR3 coding sequence is TGTGCCAGCGGGTATCACCAGAACCTGAGGTTGGTCAATCAGCCCCAGCATTTT. The chain recombines TRBV6-8 with TRBJ1-5; D call uncertain. Germline CDR1 MNHGY, CDR2 SAAAGT. V was trimmed by 8 bases and J by 3 bases, leaving 26 bases between them. The CDR3 runs 18 residues.

The table lists this clonotype with many counts. J is TRBJ2-5 and V is TRBV7-2, with D tentatively TRBD2 (5 bases). The germline gives CDR1 SGHTA, CDR2 FQGNSA. The CDR3 sequence is 13 residues long. Trimming cost V 6 bases and J 0 bases, with 8 bases left between them. CDR3 amino acids: CASRTRYQETQYF. The CDR3 coding sequence is TGTGCCAGCAGAACTAGATACCAAGAGACCCAGTACTTC.

This clonotype was detected many times. V usage is TRBV12-3 or TRBV12-4 and J usage is TRBJ1-1; 8 bases fit TRBD1. After removal of 5 bases from V and 4 bases from J, the junction contained 3 bases not matched to a gene. This CDR3 has 13 amino acids. The CDR3 DNA follows: TGTGCCAGCAGTATCGACAGGGGCACTGAAGCTTTCTTT. As protein: CASSIDRGTEAFF.

This clonotype is judged medium-sized (0.01 to 0.1%). J is TRBJ1-2 and V is TRBV29-1; perhaps TRBD1 as D (6 bases). The CDR3 consists of 14 residues. Germline V gives CDR1 SQVTM, CDR2 ANQGSEA. V was pared by 6 bases and J by 3 bases, with 17 bases between. In DNA, the CDR3 is TGCAGCGTGAGGGGAGGGGGAGGGGACTATGGCTACACCTTC. Its translation is CSVRGGGGDYGYTF.

The V call is TRBV29-1, the J call TRBJ2-7; 7 bases line up with TRBD2. The CDR3 sequence is 14 residues long. The V gene's germline CDR1 is SQVTM and CDR2 ANQGSEA. V gave up 8 bases and J gave up 3 bases; unmatched junction bases: 13. As DNA, the CDR3 is TGCAGCAGTGAAACCCTAGCGGTTAACTACGAGCAGTACTTC. This translates into CSSETLAVNYEQYF.

Worth noting for this clonotype: Since a much larger clone is just one base distant, this may be a read error. In DNA, the CDR3 is TGTGCCAGCAGTGAAGACGAGCTGAAGGAGCAGTTCTTC. This translates into CASSEDELKEQFF. This chain connects TRBV6-1 to TRBJ2-1; D uncertain. The ends were cut back, 1 base at V and 10 bases at J, with 11 bases in the middle. Germline V CDR1 and CDR2: MNHNS, SASEGT. This CDR3 has 13 amino acids.

Comment on this clonotype: The CDR3 carries no conserved terminal phenylalanine or tryptophan, so it likely arises from a read error. V usage is TRBV2 and J usage is TRBJ2-5; TRBD2 aligns across 7 bases. The ends lost 3 bases at V and 2 bases at J; junction bases unmatched: 21. In germline, CDR1 is SNHLY, CDR2 FYNNEI. This CDR3 is 20 amino acids long. CDR3 loop: CASSEWLGSALVGGQETQYV. The CDR3 DNA is TGTGCCAGCAGTGAGTGGTTGGGCAGTGCTTTAGTGGGAGGGCAAGAGACCCAGTACGTC.

The chain carries TRBV6-5 and TRBJ1-6; D is unclear. From germline, CDR1 is MNHEY and CDR2 SVGAGI. Trimming removed 4 bases at V and 8 bases at J, with 6 bases between. The CDR3 spans 12 residues. The CDR3 DNA sequence: TGTGCCAGCAGTTCATCCGATTCACCCCTCCACTTT. Its translation is CASSSSDSPLHF.

This clonotype was detected many times. V usage is TRBV4-1 and J usage is TRBJ1-1; D unresolved. V was pared by 4 bases and J by 2 bases, with 17 bases between. This CDR3 has 16 amino acids. Looked up from germline, CDR1 is MGHRA and CDR2 is YSYEKL. The CDR3 DNA follows: TGCGCCAGCAGCCCTCCGCTTTTGCAGACCAACACTGAAGCTTTCTTT. Translating gives CASSPPLLQTNTEAFF.

In this sample, this clonotype turned up many times. A read error may produce the germline difference seen at one junction end. J is TRBJ1-5 and V is TRBV19, with 7 bases identical to TRBD1. Germline loops: CDR1 LNHDA, CDR2 SQIVND (reference sequence). The CDR3 has 16 amino acids. The CDR3 DNA reads as TGTGCCAGTAGGGGGGGAACAGGGGCCAGCAATCAGCCCCAACATTTT. Translated, it gives CASRGGTGASNQPQHF.

In this sample, this clonotype is medium-sized (0.01 to 0.1%). V is TRBV7-9 and J is TRBJ1-1; no clear D. CDR3 size: 12 residues. Germline V gene sequence: CDR1 SEHNR, CDR2 FQNEAQ (reference sequence). V lost 3 bases to trimming and J lost 9 bases, with 11 bases between them. This CDR3 reads CASSLLSDQAFF. Here the CDR3 DNA reads TGTGCCAGCAGCTTGTTGTCAGATCAAGCTTTCTTT.

The V call is TRBV2, the J call TRBJ1-1; D remains ambiguous. Germline V gives CDR1 SNHLY, CDR2 FYNNEI. V lost 8 bases and J 0 bases, leaving 13 bases between the germline ends. The CDR3 length is 14 residues. CDR3 sequence (DNA): TGTGCCAGCCTCTCCGACATTATGAACACTGAAGCTTTCTTT. Translation gives CASLSDIMNTEAFF. Full variable domain (outside the CDR3, taken from reference TRBV2 and TRBJ1-1): EPEVTQTPSHQVTQMGQEVILRCVPISNHLYFYWYRQILGQKVEFLVSFYNNEISEKSEIFDDQFSVERPDGSNFTLKIRSTKLEDSAMYFCASLSDIMNTEAFFGQGTRLTVV.

About this clonotype itself: Relative to the germline gene, one junction end is altered; a read error may explain this. The chain couples TRBV7-2 to TRBJ2-2, with 14 bases that match TRBD2. Germline lookup yields CDR1 SGHTA and CDR2 FQGNSA. This CDR3 contains 18 residues. The CDR3 loop is CAGRLLAGTSGSTGELFF. CDR3 sequence (DNA): TGTGCCGGCAGACTCCTAGCTGGGACTAGCGGGAGCACCGGGGAGCTGTTTTTT.

This clonotype was picked up many times. The rearrangement uses TRBV20-1 and TRBJ2-3; the D call may be TRBD1 or TRBD2 (7 bases each). The CDR3 sequence is 14 residues long. CDR1 is DFQATT and CDR2 is SNEGSKA in the germline V gene (reference sequence). V dropped 3 bases and J dropped 0 bases, with 10 bases sitting between them. CDR3 sequence: CSASRGGSTDTQYF. In nucleotides, the CDR3 is TGCAGTGCTAGCAGGGGGGGGAGCACAGATACGCAGTATTTT.

This clonotype was detected ten times or more. This sequence joins TRBV9 and TRBJ2-3; D is perhaps TRBD2 (7 bases). Germline V gene lookup returns CDR1 SGDLS and CDR2 YYNGEE. The CDR3 is made up of 15 amino acids. V was clipped by 4 bases and J by 8 bases, with 20 bases between them. CDR3 protein: CASSLSGVGGGTQYF. CDR3 sequence (DNA): TGTGCCAGCAGCCTAAGCGGGGTGGGAGGGGGTACGCAGTATTTT.

At least ten counts were recorded for this clonotype. The chain links TRBV6-1 to TRBJ2-5; possibly TRBD2 for D (5 bases). The V end lost 5 bases, the J end lost 7 bases, and 14 bases lay between the germline ends. Germline CDR1 MNHNS, CDR2 SASEGT. This CDR3 comprises 13 residues. The CDR3 nucleotides read TGTGCCAGCAGTCGAGCGGATAAAGGGACCCAGTACTTC. The encoded protein is CASSRADKGTQYF.